These T cell receptor beta chains were read from a single sample in a study of cytomegalovirus exposure and HLA in healthy donors. The method was immunoSEQ multiplex PCR; TCRdb's version includes in-frame clones alone and lacks a portion of them. Among about 360,000 clones, 75% to 90% were seen once, and the ten largest hold roughly 0.75%. Sequencing was done on a sample of PBMCs. These receptors were obtained from a woman aged 18 to 35 in good health and CMV-seronegative. Each CDR3 is given with its conserved first and last residue. D genes are given only for firm matches. Some rows mark clone size as missing; the rest say once, few, many or name a class of expanded clone.

once | TRBJ2-4 | TRBD2 | 15 | TRBV7-9 | CASSSGTSGMYIQYF | TGTGCCAGCAGCTCCGGGACTAGCGGGATGTACATTCAGTACTTC
- | TRBJ2-7 | - | 12 | TRBV28 | CASRSGTLEQYF | TGTGCCAGCAGGTCAGGTACTCTCGAGCAGTACTTC
- | TRBJ2-7 | TRBD1 | 16 | TRBV7-8 | CASSLAWGQGSYEQYF | TGTGCCAGCAGCTTAGCCTGGGGACAGGGCTCCTACGAGCAGTACTTC
- | TRBJ2-1 | TRBD2 | 17 | TRBV5-4 | CASSLPSGGLSYNEQFF | TGTGCCAGCAGCTTGCCTAGCGGGGGTCTCTCCTACAATGAGCAGTTCTTC
- | TRBJ2-1 | TRBD2 | 17 | TRBV9 | CASSPGGGPSSYNEQFF | TGTGCCAGCAGCCCCGGGGGGGGTCCGAGCTCCTACAATGAGCAGTTCTTC
- | TRBJ2-7 | TRBD1 | 14 | TRBV7-9 | CASSLGTGNSEQYF | TGTGCCAGCAGCCTGGGGACAGGGAATTCCGAGCAGTACTTC
- | TRBJ2-7 | - | 13 | TRBV7-9 | CASSLAPWPEQYF | TGTGCCAGCAGCTTAGCGCCGTGGCCCGAGCAGTACTTC
- | TRBJ2-7 | - | 15 | TRBV30 | CAWSAGGGSLIEQYF | TGTGCCTGGAGTGCGGGGGGCGGGAGTCTGATCGAGCAGTACTTC
- | TRBJ2-3 | TRBD1 | 15 | TRBV30 | CAWSLTGGPTDTQYF | TGTGCCTGGAGTCTTACAGGGGGCCCCACAGATACGCAGTATTTT
- | TRBJ2-1 | TRBD1 | 14 | TRBV19 | CASSYRGLGNEQFF | TGTGCCAGTAGTTACAGGGGGTTAGGCAATGAGCAGTTCTTC
- | TRBJ2-3 | TRBD2 | 14 | TRBV27 | CASSPRTSTDTQYF | TGTGCCAGCAGTCCCAGGACTAGTACAGATACGCAGTATTTT
- | TRBJ2-1 | - | 15 | TRBV27 | CASSTSRGGNNEQFF | TGTGCCAGCTCCACTAGTCGTGGGGGGAACAATGAGCAGTTCTTC
- | TRBJ1-4 | TRBD1 | 14 | TRBV9 | CASSVGQGGEKLFF | TGTGCCAGCAGTGTGGGACAGGGAGGCGAAAAACTGTTTTTT
- | TRBJ1-1 | - | 15 | TRBV28 | CASSWGWAGNTEAFF | TGTGCCAGCAGTTGGGGCTGGGCTGGAAACACTGAAGCTTTCTTT
- | TRBJ2-2 | - | 15 | TRBV6-1 | CASSEPGLGTGELFF | TGTGCCAGCAGTGAACCAGGGCTGGGCACCGGGGAGCTGTTTTTT
once | TRBJ1-2 | - | 14 | TRBV13 | CASSHGGEHYGYTF | TGTGCCAGCAGCCACGGGGGGGAACACTATGGCTACACCTTC
- | TRBJ2-7 | - | 16 | TRBV27 | CASSLSGGPGSYEQYF | TGTGCCAGCAGTTTATCCGGCGGCCCGGGCTCCTACGAGCAGTACTTC
- | TRBJ1-5 | - | 12 | TRBV10-3 | CAISESLQPQHF | TGTGCCATCAGTGAGTCGTTACAGCCCCAGCATTTT
- | TRBJ2-5 | TRBD2 | 16 | TRBV7-9 | CASSDYVAGTQETQYF | TGTGCCAGCAGCGACTATGTAGCGGGAACACAAGAGACCCAGTACTTC
- | TRBJ2-3 | TRBD2 | 18 | TRBV5-1 | CASSFLSTSGRYTDTQYF | TGCGCCAGCAGCTTTTTGTCGACTAGCGGGAGGTACACAGATACGCAGTATTTT
- | TRBJ2-7 | - | 13 | TRBV30 | CAWGRGRTYEQYF | TGTGCCTGGGGAAGGGGGAGAACCTACGAGCAGTACTTC
- | TRBJ1-1 | - | 14 | TRBV2 | CASSGDSANTEAFF | TGTGCCAGCAGTGGGGACTCCGCGAACACTGAAGCTTTCTTT
- | TRBJ1-2 | - | 16 | TRBV28 | CASTVWSRGPYYGYTF | TGTGCCAGCACCGTTTGGAGCAGGGGACCCTACTATGGCTACACCTTC
- | TRBJ2-1 | - | 14 | TRBV7-8 | CASSLGGTNGEQFF | TGTGCCAGCAGCTTAGGTGGGACAAATGGTGAGCAGTTCTTC
- | TRBJ1-6 | - | 13 | TRBV2 | CASSDRVDSPLHF | TGTGCCAGCAGTGACAGGGTAGACTCACCCCTCCACTTT
- | TRBJ1-1 | - | 14 | TRBV29-1 | CSVERGASGTEAFF | TGCAGCGTTGAACGGGGGGCGTCAGGCACTGAAGCTTTCTTT
few | TRBJ1-2 | - | 12 | TRBV2 | CAATVTVDGYTF | TGTGCCGCGACAGTCACTGTGGATGGCTACACCTTC
- | TRBJ2-3 | TRBD2 | 18 | TRBV29-1 | CSVDGVAGPPSGTDTQYF | TGCAGCGTTGATGGGGTAGCGGGACCCCCCTCTGGCACAGATACGCAGTATTTT
- | TRBJ2-1 | - | 14 | TRBV25-1 | CASSLSGRYNEQFF | TGTGCCAGCAGTCTAAGCGGAAGATACAATGAGCAGTTCTTC
many | TRBJ2-7 | TRBD2 | 15 | TRBV18 | CASSPGSGRVYEQYF | TGTGCCAGCTCACCAGGTAGCGGGAGGGTCTACGAGCAGTACTTC
- | TRBJ2-3 | TRBD2 | 18 | TRBV27 | CASSRNLVSGRVADTQYF | TGTGCCAGCAGTAGAAACCTTGTCAGCGGGAGGGTGGCAGATACGCAGTATTTT
- | TRBJ2-7 | TRBD1 | 15 | TRBV11-2 | CASSFPGTGFYEQYF | TGTGCCAGCAGCTTTCCCGGGACAGGGTTCTACGAGCAGTACTTC
- | TRBJ1-1 | - | 16 | TRBV6-5 | CASSYSIQGGNTEAFF | TGTGCCAGCAGTTACTCGATTCAGGGCGGGAACACTGAAGCTTTCTTT
- | TRBJ1-1 | - | 14 | TRBV10-3 | CAIRGQQRPTEAFF | TGTGCCATCAGGGGACAACAACGGCCCACTGAAGCTTTCTTT
- | TRBJ2-1 | TRBD2 | 16 | TRBV11-3 | CASSWGSGSSYNEQFF | TGTGCCAGCAGCTGGGGGAGCGGGAGCTCCTACAATGAGCAGTTCTTC
- | TRBJ2-7 | TRBD2 | 15 | TRBV28 | CASSLVLAGPYEQYF | TGTGCCAGCAGTTTAGTCCTAGCGGGGCCTTACGAGCAGTACTTC
once | TRBJ2-7 | TRBD1 | 13 | TRBV7-9 | CASSHRDREFRYF | TGTGCCAGCAGCCACCGGGACAGGGAGTTCCGGTACTTC
- | TRBJ2-7 | TRBD2 | 16 | TRBV5-1 | CASSYGLAASSYEQYF | TGCGCCAGCAGCTACGGACTAGCCGCCAGCTCCTACGAGCAGTACTTC
- | TRBJ2-3 | TRBD2 | 15 | TRBV6-5 | CASRKREWVTDTQYF | TGTGCCAGCAGAAAGCGGGAGTGGGTCACAGATACGCAGTATTTT
- | TRBJ2-5 | - | 17 | TRBV5-1 | CASSLGRQGKMRETQYF | TGCGCCAGCAGCTTGGGGCGGCAGGGAAAAATGCGTGAGACCCAGTACTTC
- | TRBJ2-5 | - | 15 | TRBV19 | CASSISGTRVETQYF | TGTGCCAGTAGTATAAGTGGGACAAGGGTGGAGACCCAGTACTTC
- | TRBJ1-4 | TRBD1 | 14 | TRBV5-6 | CASFPGGAGEKLFF | TGTGCCAGTTTCCCAGGGGGCGCAGGTGAAAAACTGTTTTTT
- | TRBJ2-5 | - | 15 | TRBV7-9 | CASSSVGQTKETQYF | TGTGCCAGCAGCTCCGTAGGACAGACTAAAGAGACCCAGTACTTC
- | TRBJ2-5 | - | 14 | TRBV18 | CASSLSQGRETQYF | TGTGCCAGCTCTCTCAGCCAGGGGCGAGAGACCCAGTACTTC
once | TRBJ1-1 | TRBD1 | 13 | TRBV6-4 | CASSDTDRGEAFF | TGTGCCAGCAGTGACACCGACAGGGGTGAAGCTTTCTTT
- | TRBJ2-2 | - | 15 | TRBV4-2 | CASSPAGKDGGELFF | TGTGCCAGCAGCCCGGCGGGTAAAGATGGCGGGGAGCTGTTTTTT